Listed here is a single T cell receptor beta chain. The CDR3 has 15 amino acids. The germline V gene encodes CDR1 MRHNA and CDR2 SNTAGT. Trimming shortened V by 6 bases and J by 2 bases, and 14 bases separated the two germline ends. This entry is derived from a study of OX40 agonist ivuxolimab in advanced cancers. Sequencing was performed with immunoSEQ multiplex PCR; in TCRdb, only in-frame clones are kept and a portion is missing. The sample lists 73,000 or so clones; roughly 90% were seen once. This sample comprised CD4+ or CD8+ T cells sorted from blood, obtained in a trial of the OX40 agonist ivuxolimab. V and J are TRBV6-4 and TRBJ2-1; D gene unclear. The TCR originated in an adult with an advanced solid tumor such as melanoma, head and neck, liver or kidney cancer. The DNA of the CDR3 is TGTGCCAGCAGCCCCTCGCAGGCCACCTACAATGAGCAGTTCTTC. Protein: CASSPSQATYNEQFF.